These T cell receptor beta chains were read from a single sample in a study of blood T cell repertoires in COVID-19. The repertoire was sequenced with immunoSEQ multiplex PCR; TCRdb's copy has only in-frame clones and lacks some. The sample records under 200,000 clones, about 88% being singletons. Sequencing input: peripheral blood. The receptor set was obtained from a man aged 55 to 70 with COVID-19, enrolled during active disease. CDR3s leave out the opening cysteine and the closing phenylalanine or tryptophan.

v_gene: TRBV5-4
j_gene: TRBJ2-2
CDR3aa: ASSLGSLAGGPSAVGELF

v_gene: TRBV12-5
j_gene: TRBJ1-2
CDR3aa: ASGLEATLGQSDT

v_gene: TRBV7-2
j_gene: TRBJ1-3
CDR3aa: ASSFEHLNTIY

v_gene: TRBV6-5
j_gene: TRBJ1-3
CDR3aa: ASIPTGNGNTIY

v_gene: TRBV28
j_gene: TRBJ1-2
CDR3aa: ASSLSDSYYGYT

v_gene: TRBV29-1
j_gene: TRBJ2-7
CDR3aa: SATGGISSYEQY

v_gene: TRBV18
j_gene: TRBJ1-2
CDR3aa: ASSPQDIPVYGYT

v_gene: TRBV6-1
j_gene: TRBJ1-3
CDR3aa: ASSEPGLGNTIY

v_gene: TRBV28
j_gene: TRBJ1-2
CDR3aa: ASSSGQGSNYGYT

v_gene: TRBV10-2
j_gene: TRBJ2-7
CDR3aa: ASSETTGGYEQY

v_gene: TRBV4-3
j_gene: TRBJ1-1
CDR3aa: ASSSRGQGNTEAF

v_gene: TRBV7-2
j_gene: TRBJ2-3
CDR3aa: ASSLLAGTSTDTQY

v_gene: TRBV4-3
j_gene: TRBJ1-4
CDR3aa: ASSQDYAANEKLF

v_gene: TRBV6-2/TRBV6-3
j_gene: TRBJ2-5
CDR3aa: ASSNRDTGLETQY

v_gene: TRBV9
j_gene: TRBJ2-1
CDR3aa: ASSVTGAVSYNEQF

v_gene: TRBV5-1
j_gene: TRBJ2-2
CDR3aa: ASSLADRTAGNTGELF

v_gene: TRBV7-2
j_gene: TRBJ2-5
CDR3aa: ASSLAAGQGAAQY

v_gene: TRBV5-1
j_gene: TRBJ2-5
CDR3aa: ASSLGARETQY

v_gene: TRBV19
j_gene: TRBJ2-6
CDR3aa: ASSIRKGTARPNSGANVLT

v_gene: TRBV9
j_gene: TRBJ2-1
CDR3aa: ASSAGTWITEQF

v_gene: TRBV6-5
j_gene: TRBJ1-1
CDR3aa: ASRTDRVVEAF

v_gene: TRBV7-2
j_gene: TRBJ2-3
CDR3aa: ASSLARDTQY

v_gene: TRBV5-1
j_gene: TRBJ1-3
CDR3aa: ASSLGRGQATGNTIY

v_gene: TRBV5-4
j_gene: TRBJ2-6
CDR3aa: ASSVTGYGANVLT

v_gene: TRBV9
j_gene: TRBJ1-4
CDR3aa: ASSVQGNEKLF

v_gene: TRBV28
j_gene: TRBJ2-2
CDR3aa: ASKTISNTGELF

v_gene: TRBV19
j_gene: TRBJ2-5
CDR3aa: ASNTGGTGGETQY

v_gene: TRBV3-1/TRBV3-2
j_gene: TRBJ2-3
CDR3aa: ASSQDQTSGGTDTQY

v_gene: TRBV3-1/TRBV3-2
j_gene: TRBJ1-1
CDR3aa: ASSQWQTEAF

v_gene: TRBV21-1
j_gene: TRBJ2-4
CDR3aa: ASSNLRVTGGETILAKNIQY

v_gene: TRBV18
j_gene: TRBJ1-1
CDR3aa: ASSPPARASTEAF

v_gene: TRBV6-5
j_gene: TRBJ2-7
CDR3aa: ASSYSLSGGEQY

v_gene: TRBV11-2
j_gene: TRBJ2-3
CDR3aa: ASSTSTDTQY

v_gene: TRBV19
j_gene: TRBJ2-3
CDR3aa: ATCRGPITGDTQY

v_gene: TRBV5-5
j_gene: TRBJ1-1
CDR3aa: ASSLVLGVWNTEAF

v_gene: TRBV7-3
j_gene: TRBJ2-2
CDR3aa: ASSLASGNTGELF

v_gene: TRBV5-8
j_gene: TRBJ1-2
CDR3aa: ASSRAGTGTYGYT

v_gene: TRBV19
j_gene: TRBJ1-5
CDR3aa: ASRPDRGSNQPQH

v_gene: TRBV7-9
j_gene: TRBJ2-1
CDR3aa: ASSLGSGRAGEQF

v_gene: TRBV28
j_gene: TRBJ1-1
CDR3aa: ASSTPGYMNTEAF

v_gene: TRBV19
j_gene: TRBJ2-7
CDR3aa: ASSPGTAEQY

v_gene: TRBV7-2
j_gene: TRBJ1-2
CDR3aa: ASSSNRGWGYT

v_gene: TRBV9
j_gene: TRBJ2-1
CDR3aa: ASSPRLALSSYNEQF

v_gene: TRBV7-3
j_gene: TRBJ2-1
CDR3aa: ASSPRGTHNEQF

v_gene: TRBV6-6
j_gene: TRBJ1-4
CDR3aa: ASSLGETNEKLF

v_gene: TRBV5-6
j_gene: TRBJ2-1
CDR3aa: ASSHTATGTRRNEQF

v_gene: TRBV7-3
j_gene: TRBJ2-1
CDR3aa: ASSLSLNEQF

v_gene: TRBV27
j_gene: TRBJ1-1
CDR3aa: ASSMRAVWTEAF

v_gene: TRBV18
j_gene: TRBJ1-5
CDR3aa: ASSEDRGNQPQH

v_gene: TRBV18
j_gene: TRBJ2-5
CDR3aa: ASAEPGLEHQETQY

v_gene: TRBV28
j_gene: TRBJ1-4
CDR3aa: ASRIHSSGGREKLF

v_gene: TRBV4-3
j_gene: TRBJ1-2
CDR3aa: ASSQDQDRGYT

v_gene: TRBV6-5
j_gene: TRBJ2-1
CDR3aa: ASSHKPDTVNEQF

v_gene: TRBV6-2/TRBV6-3
j_gene: TRBJ2-5
CDR3aa: ASSYLQGEASRETQY

v_gene: TRBV5-1
j_gene: TRBJ1-5
CDR3aa: ASSLVPGDQPQH

v_gene: TRBV5-1
j_gene: TRBJ2-7
CDR3aa: ATRTGVSSYEQY

v_gene: TRBV28
j_gene: TRBJ1-2
CDR3aa: ASSPATGPRGYT

v_gene: TRBV6-5
j_gene: TRBJ2-6
CDR3aa: ASIRRGANVLT

v_gene: TRBV19
j_gene: TRBJ1-2
CDR3aa: ASSIGQGNGYT

v_gene: TRBV18
j_gene: TRBJ1-1
CDR3aa: ASSPRLARERGSTEAF